Reported below is one T cell receptor beta chain. The antigen this receptor binds is unknown. Base qualities are not recorded, but no much larger clone differs from it by a single base. The data were obtained in a study of ipilimumab plus nivolumab after autologous stem cell transplantation (dated by TCRdb to the early 2020s). Regarding the study in general: A median of about five ipilimumab doses and about 8 nivolumab doses was received by trial patients. The trial enrolled patients with high-risk diffuse large B cell lymphoma, mature T cell lymphoma, or multiple myeloma undergoing autologous transplant. The intent-to-treat population of the trial was made up of around 35 patients. Overall results and qualifications from the work: The authors concluded that, as post-transplant consolidation, combined checkpoint inhibition appeared tolerable. Per the authors, a biologic rationale for further study of the post-transplant checkpoint inhibition approach was offered by T cell receptor repertoire, regulatory T cell phenotype and gut microbiota profiles.

From the germline V gene, CDR1 is ENHRY and CDR2 is SYGVKD. The CDR3 runs 16 amino acids, cysteine and phenylalanine included. Just the 48-base CDR3 DNA is kept, in frame starting at base 1. Here V drops 0 bases and J drops 7 bases, and the junction holds 5 bases not matched to any gene. Checkpoint therapy began 14 to 28 days after autologous transplant, with ipilimumab given at 1 mg/kg intravenously on day 1 of selected weeks. Nivolumab was given at 3 mg/kg intravenously on day 1 of weeks 1, 4, 7, 10, and every two weeks through week 26. This Phase Ib clinical trial tested ipilimumab plus nivolumab, a combined checkpoint inhibition, as consolidation after autologous stem cell transplantation. Libraries were made using the immunoSEQ multiplex PCR assay. Imported from immuneACCESS, the table was reduced by TCRdb to in-frame sequences with V and J called. These copies leave out some clones; in studies compared against another copy, an unresolved V gene accounts for under half, and the cause of the remainder is not known. Here the sample has a few thousand clones; approximately 93% occur a single time. The leading ten clones occupy about 1.8% of the sample.

This clonotype was sampled from a male donor with primary mediastinal lymphoma. The source material was PBMCs, sampled in a trial of ipilimumab plus nivolumab as post-transplant consolidation. The chain couples TRBV10-3 to TRBJ2-1, and 11 junctional nucleotides match TRBD2. Read as DNA, the sequence is TGTGCCATCAGTGAGTCCCCTAGCGGGGGGCCAAATGAGCAGTTCTTC. Translated, it reads CAISESPSGGPNEQFF.